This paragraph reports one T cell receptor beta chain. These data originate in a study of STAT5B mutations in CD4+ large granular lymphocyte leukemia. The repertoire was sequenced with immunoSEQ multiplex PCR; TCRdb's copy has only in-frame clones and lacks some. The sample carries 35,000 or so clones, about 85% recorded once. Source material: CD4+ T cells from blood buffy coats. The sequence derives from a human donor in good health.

Here the CDR3 DNA reads TGTGCCAGCAGTCCATTGAATCTGTTGGACAGGGATGGGTATGGCTACACCTTC. It yields the protein CASSPLNLLDRDGYGYTF. J is TRBJ1-2 and V is TRBV28; 8 bases align to TRBD1. The germline V gene has CDR1 MDHEN and CDR2 SYDVKM. CDR3 length equals 18 residues. Unmatched junction bases numbered 19, after V lost 5 bases and J lost 5 bases.